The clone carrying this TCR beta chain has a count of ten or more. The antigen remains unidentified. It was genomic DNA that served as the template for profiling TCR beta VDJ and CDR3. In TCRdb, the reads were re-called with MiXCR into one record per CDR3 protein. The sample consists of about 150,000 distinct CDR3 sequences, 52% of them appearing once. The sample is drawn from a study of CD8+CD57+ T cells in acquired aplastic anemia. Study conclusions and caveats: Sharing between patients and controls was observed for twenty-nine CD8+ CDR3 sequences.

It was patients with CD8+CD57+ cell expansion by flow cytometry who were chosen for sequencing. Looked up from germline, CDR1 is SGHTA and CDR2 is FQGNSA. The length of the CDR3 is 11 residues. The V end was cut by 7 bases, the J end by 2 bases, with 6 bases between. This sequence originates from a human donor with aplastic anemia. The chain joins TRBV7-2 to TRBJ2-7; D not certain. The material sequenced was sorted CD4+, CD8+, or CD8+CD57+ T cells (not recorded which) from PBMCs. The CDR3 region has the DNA TGTGCCAGCACCTCAACCTACGAGCAGTACTTC. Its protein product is CASTSTYEQYF. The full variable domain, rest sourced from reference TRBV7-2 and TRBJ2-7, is GAGVSQSPSNKVTEKGKDVELRCDPISGHTALYWYRQSLGQGLEFLIYFQGNSAPDKSGLPSDRFSAERTGGSVSTLTIQRTQQEDSAVYLCASTSTYEQYFGPGTRLTVT.